Sequencing of this T cell receptor beta chain was carried out in a study of blood T cells in healthy people across ages. Study-level findings and limits: As age increased, TCR beta diversity per million T cells fell in a roughly linear fashion.

This clonotype was seen repeatedly, ten times or more. Its antigen is currently unknown. Then a second PCR, running about 6 to 12 cycles, was carried out with a sample-barcoded 5' primer and a J-beta primer mix. TCRdb re-called the 5' RACE reads through MiXCR, storing one row per CDR3 protein. The sample consists of 1.5 million to 2 million distinct CDR3 sequences, over 25% of them appearing once. The sample comprised blood. This clonotype originated in a woman aged 25 to 39 in good health.

As DNA, the CDR3 is TGCAGCGTTGAAGCCCCCCGGGCCCTCTATGGCTACACCTTC. This gives the protein CSVEAPRALYGYTF. The V call is TRBV29-1, the J call TRBJ1-2; D is ambiguous. The CDR3 extends over 14 amino acids. V was shortened by 1 base and J by 4 bases, with 13 bases between the two germline ends. Germline V gene data show CDR1 as SQVTM and CDR2 as ANQGSEA.